The 21 T cell receptor beta chains presented below share a single source sample, sequenced in a study of cytomegalovirus exposure and HLA in healthy donors. PCR involved 60 Vbeta and 13 Jbeta primers. Assay: immunoSEQ multiplex PCR; the TCRdb copy retains only in-frame clones and omits some. Here the sample spans 40,000 to 55,000 clones, roughly 60% being singletons. The sequenced sample was PBMCs. These receptors were taken from a man between 60 and 75 years old in good health and CMV-seropositive.

This sequence joins TRBV5-4 and TRBJ1-1, with D unclear. Trimming took 5 bases from V and 3 from J, leaving 20 bases between them. The CDR3 contains 16 residues. Germline values: CDR1 SGHNT, CDR2 YYREEE (reference sequence). The CDR3 DNA is TGTGCCAGCAGGGCGGGCTCCAGTAGGAGTGACACTGAAGCTTTCTTT. Protein sequence: CASRAGSSRSDTEAFF.

The J gene is TRBJ1-1, the V gene TRBV5-1, with a possible D match to TRBD1 (6 bases). Germline loops: CDR1 SGHRS, CDR2 YFSETQ. Deletions cut 0 bases from V and 0 bases from J, with 6 bases between. The CDR3 is made up of 14 amino acids. The CDR3: CASSLGQVNTEAFF. In DNA, the CDR3 is TGCGCCAGCAGCTTGGGACAGGTGAACACTGAAGCTTTCTTT.

This chain links TRBV7-2 with TRBJ2-5, with 12 bases aligning to TRBD2. The DNA end is more similar to TRBJ2-7, so the J call may be wrong. The germline V gene has CDR1 SGHTA and CDR2 FQGNSA. There are 17 residues in the CDR3. DNA of the CDR3: TGTGCCAGCAGCCCCAGGACTAGCGGGACGAAGACCTACGAGCAGTACTTC. It translates to CASSPRTSGTKTYEQYF.

J is TRBJ1-2 and V is TRBV28, with D unclear. The CDR3 spans 11 residues. V lost 4 bases, J lost 8 bases, and 8 bases lay in between. Germline V gene lookup returns CDR1 MDHEN and CDR2 SYDVKM. CDR3 coding DNA: TGTGCCAGCAGTTCGCCCCAGGGCTACACCTTC. Amino acids: CASSSPQGYTF.

The J gene is TRBJ2-2, the V gene TRBV21-1; the table's TRBD2 call for D was not verified on the DNA. TRBV21-1 counts as a pseudogene. The CDR3 runs 15 residues. CDR3 nucleotide sequence: TGTGCCAGCAGTGCGGAGGGCCGCTTTGCCGGGGAGCTGTTTTTT. Its protein product is CASSAEGRFAGELFF.

J is TRBJ1-3 and V is TRBV28; 7 bases are a match to TRBD1. This CDR3 contains 16 residues. Germline loops: CDR1 MDHEN, CDR2 SYDVKM. V dropped 3 bases and J dropped 3; count of bases not matched to a gene: 8. The DNA of the CDR3 is TGTGCCAGCAGTTTCTTCACAGGGGCGGGTGGAAACACCATATATTTT. Its protein product is CASSFFTGAGGNTIYF.

The J gene is TRBJ2-6, the V gene TRBV19; D is possibly TRBD1 (5 bases). The CDR3 is 17 residues long. CDR1 is LNHDA and CDR2 is SQIVND in the germline V gene (reference sequence). V lost 8 bases to trimming and J lost 1 base, with 18 bases between them. The CDR3 protein is CASRNVIGASGANVLTF. CDR3 bases: TGTGCCAGTCGGAATGTGATAGGGGCTTCTGGGGCCAACGTCCTGACTTTC.

J is TRBJ1-1 and V is TRBV4-2; the D is unclear. CDR3 length: 14 residues. Germline V lookup: CDR1 LGHNA, CDR2 YNFKEQ. V was cut by 0 bases and J by 1 base, with 6 bases left in between. CDR3 DNA sequence: TGTGCCAGCAGCCAAGATATTAGGAACACTGAAGCTTTCTTT. Residues: CASSQDIRNTEAFF.

The CDR3 nucleotides are TGTGCCTGGAGGCGTCATTCACCCCTCCACTTT. It translates to CAWRRHSPLHF. This chain uses TRBV30 with TRBJ1-6; D not resolved. The V gene lost 3 bases and the J gene lost 8 bases, with 5 bases spanning the gap. The germline CDR1 and CDR2 sequences are GTSNPN and SVGIG (reference sequence). CDR3 length: 11 amino acids.

V and J are TRBV11-3 and TRBJ1-1; D possibly corresponds to TRBD1 (6 bases). This CDR3 comprises 18 residues. CDR1 SGHNT and CDR2 YENEEA come from the germline V gene. Trimming removed 2 bases from V and 5 bases from J, with 24 bases in between. CDR3 sequence: CASSLTPPPGVEGTEAFF. The DNA of the CDR3 is TGTGCCAGCAGCTTAACCCCACCACCAGGGGTCGAGGGGACTGAAGCTTTCTTT.

This sequence joins TRBV5-5 and TRBJ1-2; 7 bases map to TRBD1. V was pared by 4 bases and J by 2 bases, with 8 bases of the junction left unmatched. This CDR3 region has 15 residues. Germline assignment: CDR1 SGHKS and CDR2 YYEKEE (reference sequence). Here the CDR3 reads CASSNRRQGNYGYTF. CDR3 coding DNA: TGTGCCAGCAGCAACCGACGACAGGGAAACTATGGCTACACCTTC.

The rearrangement uses TRBV27 and TRBJ2-3; D perhaps matches TRBD2 (6 bases). The CDR3 covers 14 residues. CDR1 MNHEY and CDR2 SMNVEV come from the germline V gene (reference sequence). The germline V and J ends were trimmed by 4 bases and 4 bases, with 12 bases remaining between them. The CDR3 spells CASSSPSESDTQYF. The CDR3 nucleotides are TGTGCCAGCAGTTCCCCTAGCGAATCAGATACGCAGTATTTT.

The genes are TRBV30 and TRBJ1-5; a weak D match, TRBD1 (6 bases). Between the trimmed V and J ends, which lost 1 base and 3 bases, there was a span of 13 bases. The length of the CDR3 is 15 residues. Germline V gives CDR1 GTSNPN, CDR2 SVGIG (reference sequence). The CDR3 sequence: CAWSGSGTINQPQHF. The CDR3, as DNA: TGTGCCTGGAGTGGGTCAGGGACAATCAATCAGCCCCAGCATTTT.

This chain connects TRBV19 to TRBJ1-4; 7 bases are a match to TRBD1. This CDR3 has 13 residues. From germline, CDR1 is LNHDA and CDR2 SQIVND (reference sequence). The J segment lost 7 bases and the V segment lost 9 bases, leaving 8 bases of the junction unmatched. CDR3 residues: CASESYRGEKLFF. The CDR3 DNA is TGTGCCAGCGAAAGCTACAGGGGTGAAAAACTGTTTTTT.

The rearrangement joins TRBV9 to TRBJ2-3; 9 bases line up with TRBD2. The CDR3 extends over 15 amino acids. Looked up from germline, CDR1 is SGDLS and CDR2 is YYNGEE. V was pared by 0 bases and J by 7 bases, with 6 bases of the junction left unmatched. This CDR3 is CASSVGLREGYTQYF. DNA of the CDR3: TGTGCCAGCAGCGTAGGCTTGCGGGAGGGGTATACGCAGTATTTT.

This clone occurred a few times. The V and J genes are TRBV4-3 and TRBJ2-1; a possible D gene is TRBD2 (6 bases). The CDR3 runs to 15 residues. V was pared by 6 bases and J by 2 bases, with 14 bases between. CDR1 and CDR2 from the germline V gene are LGHNA and YSLEER. CDR3 residues: CASSMWRAPYNEQFF. CDR3 DNA: TGCGCCAGCAGTATGTGGAGGGCCCCCTACAATGAGCAGTTCTTC.

A few counts support this clone. The chain carries TRBV28 and TRBJ2-3, with D perhaps TRBD2 (5 bases). CDR3 size: 11 residues. Germline V gene sequence: CDR1 MDHEN, CDR2 SYDVKM. The V and J ends lost 8 bases and 8 bases respectively, with 11 bases between them. The CDR3 sequence is CASSVEGTQYF. As DNA, the CDR3 is TGTGCCAGCTCTGTCGAGGGTACGCAGTATTTT.

V gene TRBV19 combines with J gene TRBJ1-1; 8 bases fit TRBD1. J lost 7 bases, V lost 7 bases, and 5 bases had no gene match. Per germline, CDR1 LNHDA and CDR2 SQIVND (reference sequence). The CDR3 contains 12 residues. CDR3 nucleotides: TGTGCCAGTAAAACCGACAGGGGTGAAGCTTTCTTT. Translating it yields CASKTDRGEAFF.

This clone was seen a handful of times. V usage is TRBV11-1 and J usage is TRBJ2-5; 7 positions agree with TRBD1. The V and J ends lost 5 bases and 5 bases, in that order; junction bases with no gene match: 5. Germline V gene lookup returns CDR1 SGHAT and CDR2 FQDESV (reference sequence). This CDR3 comprises 13 residues. CDR3 loop: CASSQQGIETQYF. CDR3 coding DNA: TGTGCCAGCAGCCAACAGGGGATCGAGACCCAGTACTTC.

The genes are TRBV28 and TRBJ1-2; tentative D call: TRBD1 (6 bases). Germline CDR1 and CDR2: MDHEN and SYDVKM. V was cut by 5 bases and J by 5 bases, with 15 bases left in between. This CDR3 has 14 residues. In DNA, the CDR3 is TGTGCCAGCAGTCTGACAGGTAACCGGTATGGCTACACCTTC. Its protein product is CASSLTGNRYGYTF.

This clone has just a few counts. The chain couples TRBV6-5 to TRBJ1-5; no clear D gene. Per germline, CDR1 MNHEY and CDR2 SVGAGI. The CDR3 covers 14 residues. V was cut by 6 bases and J by 0 bases, with 9 bases left in between. The CDR3 reads CASSQDYSNQPQHF. In nucleotides, the CDR3 is TGTGCCAGCAGCCAAGACTATAGCAATCAGCCCCAGCATTTT.